Below are 27 T cell receptor beta chains sequenced from a single sample in a study of CD8+CD57+ T cells in acquired aplastic anemia. CDR3 and TCR beta VDJ profiling relied on a genomic DNA template. One entry per CDR3 protein, called by TCRdb with MiXCR from the reads. The table shows about 160,000 distinct CDR3 sequences, with approximately 40% occurring only once. Source material: sorted CD4+, CD8+, or CD8+CD57+ T cells (not recorded which) from PBMCs. All receptors derive from a human donor in good health.

The V gene is TRBV19, the J gene TRBJ1-4; D may be TRBD1 (6 bases). Trimming pared 7 bases from V and 10 bases from J, leaving 13 bases between. The CDR3 has 12 residues. Germline CDR1 and CDR2: LNHDA and SQIVND (reference sequence). The CDR3, as DNA: TGTGCCAGTATGGGGGGCGTCGGAAAACTGTTTTTT. Protein product: CASMGGVGKLFF. The whole variable domain, filled in from reference TRBV19 and TRBJ1-4, reads DGGITQSPKYLFRKEGQNVTLSCEQNLNHDAMYWYRQDPGQGLRLIYYSQIVNDFQKGDIAEGYSVSREKKESFPLTVTSAQKNPTAFYLCASMGGVGKLFFGSGTQLSVL.

Comments on this clonotype: This may arise from a read error, as a much more abundant clone is one base away. The chain joins TRBV7-3 to TRBJ2-3, with a weak D call TRBD1 (6 bases). CDR1 SGHTA and CDR2 FQGTGA come from the germline V gene. CDR3 length equals 15 residues. CDR3 DNA: TGTGCCAGCAGCTTACAGGGGTCCCACACAGATCCGCAGTATTTT. Its translation: CASSLQGSHTDPQYF. Full variable domain (rest looked up from reference TRBV7-3 and TRBJ2-3): GAGVSQTPSNKVTEKGKYVELRCDPISGHTALYWYRQSLGQGPEFLIYFQGTGAADDSGLPNDRFFAVRPEGSVSTLKIQRTERGDSAVYLCASSLQGSHTDPQYFGPGTRLTVL.

This clonotype was found many times. CDR3 in amino acids: CASSPYRSEKLFF. The CDR3 DNA is TGTGCCAGCAGCCCGTACAGGAGTGAAAAACTGTTTTTT. V gene TRBV7-6 combines with J gene TRBJ1-4, with TRBD1 as a possible D gene (5 bases). The germline V gene has CDR1 SGHVS and CDR2 FNYEAQ. Trimming removed 5 bases at V and 7 bases at J, with 11 bases between. This CDR3 has 13 amino acids.

There are many counts of this clonotype. CDR3 in DNA: TGTGCCAGCAGCTTTCAGTTAGCGGGAGGGACCAGGGCCCAGTACTTC. Its protein is CASSFQLAGGTRAQYF. The J gene is TRBJ2-5, the V gene TRBV7-9, with TRBD2 identical over 11 bases. This CDR3 has 16 residues. Germline CDR1 SEHNR, CDR2 FQNEAQ (reference sequence). Trimming cost V 3 bases and J 9 bases; bases outside gene matches: 12.

At least ten counts were recorded for this clonotype. The chain recombines TRBV5-5 with TRBJ2-3; D is unresolved. Between the trimmed V and J ends, which lost 1 base and 0 bases, there was a span of 9 bases. CDR1 SGHKS and CDR2 YYEKEE come from the germline V gene (reference sequence). There are 15 residues in the CDR3. The CDR3 DNA is TGTGCCAGCAGCTTGCCCTTTTTGAGCACAGATACGCAGTATTTT. Encoded protein: CASSLPFLSTDTQYF.

This clonotype was seen just once. Possible read error: a much larger clone is one base away. The chain links TRBV5-6 to TRBJ2-7; D perhaps matches TRBD2 (5 bases). CDR1 is SGHDT, CDR2 YYEEEE, per germline. This CDR3 region has 15 residues. Trimming cost V 2 bases and J 4 bases, with 16 bases left between them. This CDR3 reads CASSLGLVEDYEQYF. DNA for the CDR3: TGTGCCAGCAGCTTAGGGTTAGTGGAGGATTACGAGCAGTACTTC.

This chain connects TRBV24-1 to TRBJ2-3; tentatively, D is TRBD2 (6 bases). Germline lookup yields CDR1 KGHDR and CDR2 SFDVKD. Trimming cost V 10 bases and J 1 base, with 14 bases left between them. This CDR3 spans 14 amino acids. CDR3 protein: CATAGSGGTDTQYF. The DNA for the CDR3 is TGTGCCACGGCGGGTAGCGGTGGCACAGATACGCAGTATTTT.

This clonotype has only a few counts. V and J are TRBV19 and TRBJ2-7; D is unclear. CDR3 size: 14 residues. The V end lost 5 bases, the J end lost 2 bases, and 13 bases lay between the germline ends. Germline assignment: CDR1 LNHDA and CDR2 SQIVND (reference sequence). The CDR3 nucleotides read TGTGCCAGTAGTGTAGGTTCAGCCGCCTACGAGCAGTACTTC. It specifies CASSVGSAAYEQYF.

This clonotype was picked up many times. The rearrangement links TRBV6-6 to TRBJ1-5; D call uncertain. Deletions cut 2 bases from V and 5 bases from J, with 13 bases between. The CDR3 runs to 15 residues. Per germline, CDR1 MNHNY and CDR2 SVGAGI (reference sequence). The CDR3 region has the DNA TGTGCCAGCAGTTACGCGAGAGGGCCGGATCAGCCCCAGCATTTT. Translated: CASSYARGPDQPQHF.

This clonotype was seen only a few times. The chain employs TRBV11-1 and TRBJ2-6; 10 nucleotides align to TRBD2. The CDR3 runs 20 residues. Losses at the gene ends were 1 base for V and 3 bases for J; bases not matched to a gene: 12. Per the germline V gene, CDR1 is SGHAT and CDR2 is FQDESV (reference sequence). The CDR3 loop is CASSLVFGSLAGVGANVLTF. The DNA for the CDR3 is TGTGCCAGCAGCTTAGTTTTCGGGTCCCTAGCGGGAGTTGGGGCCAACGTCCTGACTTTC.

This clonotype came up many times. The chain carries TRBV7-2 and TRBJ2-3, with 8 bases matching TRBD2. Germline CDR1 is SGHTA and CDR2 is FQGNSA. J lost 2 bases, V lost 3 bases, and 10 bases had no gene match. The CDR3 has 17 residues. CDR3: CASSLRASGSITDTQYF. The CDR3 DNA follows: TGTGCCAGCAGCTTGAGGGCTAGCGGGTCCATCACAGATACGCAGTATTTT.

The rearrangement links TRBV4-2 to TRBJ1-3, with no clear D. This CDR3 spans 13 amino acids. V was cut by 4 bases and J by 4 bases, with 8 bases left in between. The germline V gene encodes CDR1 LGHNA and CDR2 YNFKEQ. CDR3 bases: TGTGCCAGCAGCCCCCATCGCGGAAACACCATATATTTT. This sequence encodes CASSPHRGNTIYF.

The sample holds a few counts of this clonotype. V usage is TRBV24-1 and J usage is TRBJ2-3, with TRBD2 matching over 10 bases. Germline-derived CDR1 and CDR2 are KGHDR and SFDVKD. This CDR3 has 16 amino acids. Germline trimming cut 3 bases from V and 3 bases from J; bases unmatched to any gene: 5. The CDR3 spells CATSDGVAGGTDTQYF. CDR3 bases: TGTGCCACCAGTGATGGGGTAGCGGGAGGAACAGATACGCAGTATTTT.

This clonotype was detected many times. The chain joins TRBV19 to TRBJ1-2, with a weak D call TRBD1 (5 bases). V was cut by 3 bases and J by 8 bases, with 13 bases left in between. The CDR3 runs to 13 residues. Germline CDR1 and CDR2: LNHDA and SQIVND (reference sequence). CDR3: CASSISDTQGYTF. In nucleotides, the CDR3 is TGTGCCAGTAGTATCTCGGACACCCAAGGCTACACCTTC.

Remarks on this clonotype: This may come from a read error, since a much larger clone is one base off. The genes are TRBV29-1 and TRBJ2-7; 8 bases line up with TRBD1. The germline CDR1 and CDR2 sequences are SQVTM and ANQGSEA. The CDR3 has 14 residues. CDR3 DNA sequence: TGCAGCGTTGAAGTGGGAGACAGGGGATACGACCAGTACTTC. This gives the protein CSVEVGDRGYDQYF.

The chain recombines TRBV10-3 with TRBJ2-7; D may be TRBD1 (5 bases). Between the trimmed V and J ends, which lost 3 bases and 2 bases, there was a span of 14 bases. Germline-derived CDR1 and CDR2 are ENHRY and SYGVKD. This CDR3 is 15 amino acids long. The CDR3 region is CAISDRVFVTYEQYF. CDR3 in DNA: TGTGCCATCAGTGACAGGGTTTTCGTAACCTACGAGCAGTACTTC.

The table lists this clonotype with a few counts. The chain uses TRBV6-1 and TRBJ2-1; tentatively, D is TRBD2 (6 bases). This CDR3 has 13 amino acids. V was shortened by 7 bases and J by 10 bases, with 17 bases between the two germline ends. CDR1 and CDR2 from the germline V gene are MNHNS and SASEGT. As DNA, the CDR3 is TGTGCCAGCATGACGGGAGATGTAGGGGAGCAGTTCTTC. Encoded protein: CASMTGDVGEQFF.

This sequence joins TRBV9 and TRBJ1-1, with a weak D call TRBD1 (5 bases). Germline CDR1 SGDLS, CDR2 YYNGEE. V lost 0 bases and J 4 bases, leaving 10 bases between the germline ends. The CDR3 is 14 amino acids. Here the CDR3 reads CASSVGGQATEAFF. For the CDR3, the DNA is TGTGCCAGCAGCGTAGGGGGCCAGGCCACTGAAGCTTTCTTT.

In this sample, this clonotype turned up many times. The J gene is TRBJ1-3, the V gene TRBV7-2, with D maybe TRBD1 (5 bases). The CDR3 is 14 residues long. V was pared by 4 bases and J by 2 bases, with 9 bases between. Germline assignment: CDR1 SGHTA and CDR2 FQGNSA. The CDR3 here is CASSSMGAGNTIYF. The DNA for the CDR3 is TGTGCCAGCAGCTCGATGGGGGCTGGAAACACCATATATTTT.

The rearrangement joins TRBV20-1 to TRBJ1-2; no firm D call. The CDR3 is 14 amino acids. The V end lost 3 bases, the J end lost 0 bases, and 11 bases lay between the germline ends. From germline, CDR1 is DFQATT and CDR2 SNEGSKA (reference sequence). CDR3 sequence (DNA): TGCAGTGCTAGTCGATCGGGTTCTAACTATGGCTACACCTTC. Encoded protein: CSASRSGSNYGYTF.

This clonotype appeared many times. The V gene is TRBV9, the J gene TRBJ1-1; a weak D match, TRBD1 (5 bases). The CDR3 spans 13 residues. CDR1 and CDR2 from the germline V gene are SGDLS and YYNGEE. V was cut by 4 bases and J by 1 base, with 8 bases left in between. This CDR3 is CASSFQGNTEAFF. DNA of the CDR3: TGTGCCAGCAGCTTTCAGGGGAACACTGAAGCTTTCTTT.

V usage is TRBV20-1 and J usage is TRBJ2-7; maybe TRBD2 (7 bases). The germline gives CDR1 DFQATT, CDR2 SNEGSKA (reference sequence). The CDR3 sequence is 14 residues long. With 8 bases removed from V and 4 bases from J, the gap between germline ends came to 21 bases. Here the CDR3 reads CSKRGGGLTYEQYF. CDR3 bases: TGCAGTAAAAGGGGCGGGGGCCTAACTTACGAGCAGTACTTC.

There are many counts of this clonotype. This chain connects TRBV5-1 to TRBJ1-2; D might be TRBD1 (5 bases). Trimming removed 0 bases at V and 6 bases at J, with 12 bases between. Per germline, CDR1 SGHRS and CDR2 YFSETQ. CDR3 size: 14 residues. Written as DNA, the CDR3 is TGCGCCAGCAGCTTGGCCACGGCAGGGAATGGCTACACCTTC. Translating it yields CASSLATAGNGYTF.

A note on this clonotype: A read error may produce the germline difference seen at one junction end. The V and J genes are TRBV19 and TRBJ2-7; D is unclear. CDR1 is LNHDA and CDR2 is SQIVND in the germline V gene (reference sequence). CDR3 length: 11 residues. The CDR3 protein is CASSSNYGQYF. The CDR3 DNA is TGTGCCAGCAGCTCCAACTACGGGCAGTACTTC.

There are many counts of this clonotype. The rearrangement links TRBV6-1 to TRBJ2-7; the D is unclear. This CDR3 region has 12 residues. Germline V gene lookup returns CDR1 MNHNS and CDR2 SASEGT. The ends were cut back, 7 bases at V and 2 bases at J, with 9 bases in the middle. DNA for the CDR3: TGTGCCAGCATGCGCGTTACCTACGAGCAGTACTTC. This translates into CASMRVTYEQYF.

This clonotype was picked up many times. The J gene is TRBJ2-3, the V gene TRBV5-1; the D gene is possibly TRBD2 (6 bases). Per germline, CDR1 SGHRS and CDR2 YFSETQ. V was cut by 4 bases and J by 0 bases, with 12 bases left in between. This CDR3 spans 15 amino acids. The CDR3 sequence: CASSPWGDSTDTQYF. CDR3 sequence (DNA): TGCGCCAGCAGCCCCTGGGGGGATAGCACAGATACGCAGTATTTT.

This clonotype was detected a few times. The chain carries TRBV15 and TRBJ1-5; 8 bases are shared with TRBD1. This CDR3 is built from 15 residues. With V trimmed by 3 bases and J by 4 bases, 5 bases remained unmatched. Germline-derived CDR1 and CDR2 are LNHNV and YYDKDF (reference sequence). For the CDR3, the DNA is TGTGCCACCAGCAGTGGACAGGGCCCAAATCAGCCCCAGCATTTT. It specifies CATSSGQGPNQPQHF.